This T cell receptor (beta chain) appears in the sequencing data of a study of identical twins. Trimming removed 1 base from V and 2 bases from J, with 14 bases in between. CDR3 length: 15 residues. CDR1 and CDR2 (germline): SQVTM, ANQGSEA. With respect to this clonotype: Its antigen remains unidentified.

Unique molecular identifiers were present on cDNA, and template switching added a universal primer site. TCRdb re-called the 5' RACE reads with MiXCR, one entry per CDR3 protein. The sample carries about 900,000 distinct CDR3 sequences, more than 9% recorded once. Study-wide results and limits: Conclusions relied on cross-sectional statistical analysis, not following the same donors. Those out-of-frame alpha sequences shared by twins showed an excess of low generation probability.

These data also featured in a second study, about yellow fever vaccine responses in identical twins. That source notes: Each twin's T cell response to the vaccine was reported to look partly convergent and partly personalized.

The receptor comes from a woman aged 18-29 years in good health. The V and J genes are TRBV29-1 and TRBJ1-1; tentative D call: TRBD1 (6 bases). Specimen: PBMCs. The CDR3 reads CSVEATGDTNTEAFF. As DNA, the CDR3 is TGCAGCGTTGAAGCAACCGGGGACACAAACACTGAAGCTTTCTTT.